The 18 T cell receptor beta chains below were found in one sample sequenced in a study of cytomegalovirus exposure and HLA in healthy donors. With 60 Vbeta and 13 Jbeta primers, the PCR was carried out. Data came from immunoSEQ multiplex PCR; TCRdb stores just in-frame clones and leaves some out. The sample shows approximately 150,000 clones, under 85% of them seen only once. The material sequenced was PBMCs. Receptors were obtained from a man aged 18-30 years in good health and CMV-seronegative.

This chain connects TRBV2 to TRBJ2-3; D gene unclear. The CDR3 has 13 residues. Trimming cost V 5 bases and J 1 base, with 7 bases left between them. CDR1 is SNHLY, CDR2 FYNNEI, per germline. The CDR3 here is CASSTRGTDTQYF. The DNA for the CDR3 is TGTGCCAGCAGTACTCGAGGCACAGATACGCAGTATTTT. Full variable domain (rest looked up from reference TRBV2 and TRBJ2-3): EPEVTQTPSHQVTQMGQEVILRCVPISNHLYFYWYRQILGQKVEFLVSFYNNEISEKSEIFDDQFSVERPDGSNFTLKIRSTKLEDSAMYFCASSTRGTDTQYFGPGTRLTVL.

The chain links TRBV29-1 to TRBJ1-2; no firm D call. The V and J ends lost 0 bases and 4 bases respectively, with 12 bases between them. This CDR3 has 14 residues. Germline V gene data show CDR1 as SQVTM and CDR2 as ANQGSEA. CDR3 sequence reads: CSVEDRSGFYGYTF. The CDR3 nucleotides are TGCAGCGTTGAAGATCGATCAGGATTCTATGGCTACACCTTC.

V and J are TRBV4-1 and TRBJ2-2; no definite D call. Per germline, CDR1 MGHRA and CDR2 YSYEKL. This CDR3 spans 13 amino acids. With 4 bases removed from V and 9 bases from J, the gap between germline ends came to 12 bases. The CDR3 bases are TGCGCCAGCAGCCCCACAGTGATCCGGGAGCTGTTTTTT. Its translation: CASSPTVIRELFF.

CDR3 sequence reads: CASSLGGYEQYF. The CDR3, as DNA: TGCGCCAGCAGCTTGGGAGGGTACGAGCAGTACTTC. The chain employs TRBV5-1 and TRBJ2-7; D is perhaps TRBD2 (5 bases). Germline lookup yields CDR1 SGHRS and CDR2 YFSETQ. This CDR3 region has 12 residues. The ends were cut back, 0 bases at V and 4 bases at J, with 5 bases in the middle.

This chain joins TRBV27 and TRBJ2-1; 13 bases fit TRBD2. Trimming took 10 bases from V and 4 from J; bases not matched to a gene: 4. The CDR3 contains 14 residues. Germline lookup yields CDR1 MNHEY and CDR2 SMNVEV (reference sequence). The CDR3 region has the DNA TGTGCCATCGGGACTAGCGGGGCTTACAATGAGCAGTTCTTC. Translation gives CAIGTSGAYNEQFF.

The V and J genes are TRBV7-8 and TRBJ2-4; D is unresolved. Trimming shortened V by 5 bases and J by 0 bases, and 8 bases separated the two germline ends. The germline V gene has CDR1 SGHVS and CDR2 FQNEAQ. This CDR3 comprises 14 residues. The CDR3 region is CASSRRLAKNIQYF. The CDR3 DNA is TGTGCCAGCAGCCGCCGACTAGCCAAAAACATTCAGTACTTC.

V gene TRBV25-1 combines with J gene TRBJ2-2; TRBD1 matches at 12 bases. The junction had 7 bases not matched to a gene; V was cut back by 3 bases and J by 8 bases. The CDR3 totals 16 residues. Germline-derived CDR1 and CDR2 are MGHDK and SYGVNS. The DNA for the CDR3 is TGTGCCAGCAGTGATGGGACAGGGGGCGGGAAGGGGGAGCTGTTTTTT. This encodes CASSDGTGGGKGELFF.

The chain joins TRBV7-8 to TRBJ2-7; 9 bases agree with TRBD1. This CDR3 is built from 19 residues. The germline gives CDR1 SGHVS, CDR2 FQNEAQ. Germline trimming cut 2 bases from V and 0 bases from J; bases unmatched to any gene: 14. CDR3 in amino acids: CASSLPGTGPGEGSYEQYF. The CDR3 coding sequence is TGTGCCAGCAGCTTACCCGGGACAGGGCCGGGGGAAGGCTCCTACGAGCAGTACTTC. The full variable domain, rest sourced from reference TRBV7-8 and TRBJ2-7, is GAGVSQSPRYKVAKRGQDVALRCDPISGHVSLFWYQQALGQGPEFLTYFQNEAQLDKSGLPSDRFFAERPEGSVSTLKIQRTQQEDSAVYLCASSLPGTGPGEGSYEQYFGPGTRLTVT.

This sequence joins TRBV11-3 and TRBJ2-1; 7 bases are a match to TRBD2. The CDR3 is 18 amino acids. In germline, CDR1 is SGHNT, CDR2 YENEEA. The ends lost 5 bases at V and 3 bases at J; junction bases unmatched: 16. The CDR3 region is CASSPRERWTSNYNEQFF. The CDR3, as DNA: TGTGCCAGCAGCCCTCGGGAGCGGTGGACTAGTAACTACAATGAGCAGTTCTTC.

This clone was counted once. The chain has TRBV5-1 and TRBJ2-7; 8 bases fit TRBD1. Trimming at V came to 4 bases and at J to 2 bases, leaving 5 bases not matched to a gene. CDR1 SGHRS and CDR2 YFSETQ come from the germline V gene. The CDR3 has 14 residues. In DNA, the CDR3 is TGCGCCAGCAGCATTACAGGGGGTGCCTACGAGCAGTACTTC. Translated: CASSITGGAYEQYF.

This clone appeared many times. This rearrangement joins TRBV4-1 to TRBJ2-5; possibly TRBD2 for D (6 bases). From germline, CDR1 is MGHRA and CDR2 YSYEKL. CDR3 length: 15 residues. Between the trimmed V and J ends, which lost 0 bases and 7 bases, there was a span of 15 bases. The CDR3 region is CASSQETGLSGTQYF. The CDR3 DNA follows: TGCGCCAGCAGCCAAGAAACGGGACTGTCCGGGACCCAGTACTTC.

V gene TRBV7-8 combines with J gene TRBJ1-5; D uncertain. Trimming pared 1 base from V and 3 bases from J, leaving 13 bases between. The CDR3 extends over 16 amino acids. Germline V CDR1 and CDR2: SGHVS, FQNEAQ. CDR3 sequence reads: CASSLGGGVYNQPQHF. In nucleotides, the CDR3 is TGTGCCAGCAGCTTAGGAGGCGGGGTTTACAATCAGCCCCAGCATTTT. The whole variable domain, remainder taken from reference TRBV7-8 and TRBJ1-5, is GAGVSQSPRYKVAKRGQDVALRCDPISGHVSLFWYQQALGQGPEFLTYFQNEAQLDKSGLPSDRFFAERPEGSVSTLKIQRTQQEDSAVYLCASSLGGGVYNQPQHFGDGTRLSIL.

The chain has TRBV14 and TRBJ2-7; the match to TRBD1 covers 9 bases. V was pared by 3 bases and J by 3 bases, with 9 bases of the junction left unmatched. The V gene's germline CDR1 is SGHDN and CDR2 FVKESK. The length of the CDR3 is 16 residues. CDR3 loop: CASSHFGQGRSYEQYF. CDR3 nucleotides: TGTGCCAGCAGCCACTTTGGACAGGGGAGAAGCTACGAGCAGTACTTC. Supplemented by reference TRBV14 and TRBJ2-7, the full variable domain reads EAGVTQFPSHSVIEKGQTVTLRCDPISGHDNLYWYRRVMGKEIKFLLHFVKESKQDESGMPNNRFLAERTGGTYSTLKVQPAELEDSGVYFCASSHFGQGRSYEQYFGPGTRLTVT.

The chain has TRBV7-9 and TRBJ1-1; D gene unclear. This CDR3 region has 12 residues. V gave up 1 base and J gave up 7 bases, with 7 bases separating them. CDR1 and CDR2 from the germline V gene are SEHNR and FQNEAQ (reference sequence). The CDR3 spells CASSLVDIEAFF. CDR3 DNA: TGTGCCAGCAGCTTAGTCGACATTGAAGCTTTCTTT.

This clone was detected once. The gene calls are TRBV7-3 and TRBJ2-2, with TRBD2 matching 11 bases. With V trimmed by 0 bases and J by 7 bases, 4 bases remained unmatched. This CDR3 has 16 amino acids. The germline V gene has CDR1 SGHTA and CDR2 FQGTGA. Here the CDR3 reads CASSLTLAGGGGELFF. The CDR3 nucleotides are TGTGCCAGCAGCTTAACCCTAGCGGGAGGAGGCGGGGAGCTGTTTTTT.

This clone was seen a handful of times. CDR3 region: CASSPGLDEQFF. CDR3 DNA sequence: TGTGCCAGCAGTCCCGGACTCGATGAGCAGTTCTTC. The chain is built from TRBV6-5 and TRBJ2-1; a weak D match, TRBD2 (5 bases). There are 12 residues in the CDR3. Germline values: CDR1 MNHEY, CDR2 SVGAGI. Between the trimmed V and J ends, which lost 5 bases and 8 bases, there was a span of 10 bases.

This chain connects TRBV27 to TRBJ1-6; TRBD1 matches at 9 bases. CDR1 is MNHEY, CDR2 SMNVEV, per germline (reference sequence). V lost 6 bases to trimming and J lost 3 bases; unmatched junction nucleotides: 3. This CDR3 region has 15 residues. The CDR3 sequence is CASRDRGDYNSPLHF. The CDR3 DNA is TGTGCCAGCAGGGACAGGGGCGACTATAATTCACCCCTCCACTTT.

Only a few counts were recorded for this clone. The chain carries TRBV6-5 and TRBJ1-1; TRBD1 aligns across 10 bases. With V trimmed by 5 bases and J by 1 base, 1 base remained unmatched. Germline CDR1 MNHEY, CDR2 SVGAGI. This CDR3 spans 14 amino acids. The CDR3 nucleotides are TGTGCCAGCAGTCGACAGGGGGCGAACACTGAAGCTTTCTTT. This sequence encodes CASSRQGANTEAFF.